A selection of T cell receptor beta chains follows, all from one sample in a study of T cell repertoires in cytomegalovirus infection. TCRdb re-called the reads with MiXCR, one entry per CDR3 protein. The data show 180,000 or so distinct CDR3 sequences, approximately 18% seen once. The sample was CD8+ T cells from PBMCs. The source is a human donor in good health (CMV status not recorded). Some clones in this sample may be carry-over from other donors' samples. Both conserved end residues are part of each CDR3. A D gene is named only where the DNA matches it firmly. Only part of the rows carry a size: once, few, many, or a class if the clone is expanded.

TRBV12-5,TRBD1,-,TRBJ1-1,TGTGCTAGTGGCGACGACAGGGGAGTTTCCACTGAAGCTTTCTTT,CASGDDRGVSTEAFF
TRBV9,-,-,TRBJ2-1,TGTGCCAGCAGCGTAGACCGAGCAGGGACAAGGTTTGATGAGCAGTTCTTC,CASSVDRAGTRFDEQFF
TRBV11-2,-,-,TRBJ2-3,TGTGCCAGCAATTTTTTAGACAACACAGATACGCAGTATTTT,CASNFLDNTDTQYF
TRBV7-7,-,-,TRBJ2-7,TGTGCTAGCAGCTTAGCGCAGGGAGAAGGCTACGAGCAGTACTTC,CASSLAQGEGYEQYF
TRBV5-6,-,-,TRBJ2-3,TGTGCCAGCAGCGTGGTCAAGAGGACAGATACGCAGTATTTT,CASSVVKRTDTQYF
TRBV12-3/TRBV12-4,TRBD1,few,TRBJ2-1,TGTGCCAGCAGCCCTAATACAGGGGTCAATGAGCAGTTCTTC,CASSPNTGVNEQFF
TRBV29-1,-,few,TRBJ2-2,TGCAGCGTAGGACTCGGGGAGCTGTTTTTT,CSVGLGELFF
TRBV5-6,TRBD2,-,TRBJ2-5,TGTGCCAGCAGCGAGACTAGCGGGGGGGGGCACGGGACCCAGTACTTC,CASSETSGGGHGTQYF
TRBV4-1,-,-,TRBJ1-1,TGCGCCAGCGCCCCCGGGCCGGGAGGCACTGAAGCTTTCTTT,CASAPGPGGTEAFF
TRBV11-2,-,few,TRBJ1-6,TGTGCCAGCAGCCGTTGGACCGACCTTTGGAATTCACCCCTCCACTTT,CASSRWTDLWNSPLHF
TRBV7-9,-,few,TRBJ2-5,TGTGCCAGCAGCAACAGGGGAGGAGGAGAGACCCAGTACTTC,CASSNRGGGETQYF
TRBV6-1,-,few,TRBJ2-4,TGTGCCAGCAGAGAGCAAGGGGCAGGGATGACCAAAAACATTCAGTACTTC,CASREQGAGMTKNIQYF
TRBV6-2/TRBV6-3,-,-,TRBJ1-1,TGTGCCAGCAGACTGGGACAGAACACTGAAGCTTTCTTT,CASRLGQNTEAFF